This TCR beta chain originates from a study of cytomegalovirus exposure and HLA in healthy donors (dated by TCRdb to 2016 to 2017). Regarding the study in general: An earlier analysis of 587 of the donors reported about 280 Gb of sequence data and 95 million to 130 million unique TCR beta sequences obtained from some 200 million T cells. The study used immunosequencing to profile the T cell repertoires of 666 subjects and linked those repertoires to cytomegalovirus serostatus. Alongside the repertoire data, information on donor age, sex, ethnicity and CMV serostatus was compiled. Several DR-DQ haplotypes were handled as single units for association and clustering, since linkage in the cohort was strong. Across approximately 400 genotyped donors of the cohort, an average of approximately 200,000 unique TCR beta nucleotide sequences per donor were sequenced, and approximately 17% of those sequences were non-productive. All discovery cohort repertoires had been generated on a single sequencing platform. Rather than using new phenotypic data, the later analysis identified candidate immune exposures from TCR beta sequences and from how often those sequences occurred across donors. Among the roughly 400 genotyped donors, around 81% belonged to the genetic ancestry cluster associated with self-reported Caucasian donors. Typing coverage varied by locus: roughly 629-630 donors for A, B, C, DRB1 and DQB1; approximately 560 for DQA1; nearly 610 for DPA1; around 490 for DPB1. High-throughput TCR immunosequencing, statistical association of individual TCRs with disease status, and machine learning were combined to predict cytomegalovirus infection status. In a later analysis, previously published TCR beta repertoires from 500 to 750 donors were re-analyzed and high-resolution HLA genotyping was added so that TCR occurrence patterns could be studied. A separate validation cohort of about 110 different subjects was used in addition to the roughly 700-subject first cohort. The aim of the study was to test whether cataloging public T cell receptors could identify signatures of past pathogen exposure. HLA typing included class I and class II loci at four-digit resolution. An early release covering roughly 640 HLA-typed donors comprised about 300 gigabases of sequencing data and tens of millions of unique TCR sequences. A later genetic analysis took genome-wide SNP genotypes for 398 of the 666 donors and used that subset as a discovery cohort. An earlier analysis of about 620 of the donors applied high-throughput TCR beta sequencing to assess whether each TCR beta V gene segment acted as functional or pseudogenic.

About this clone: What this receptor recognizes is not known. Within one base of it there is no much larger clone, and no base qualities were kept.

Libraries were made using the immunoSEQ multiplex PCR assay. For the multiplex PCR, a mixture combining 60 forward primers for TCR Vbeta segments and 13 reverse primers for TCR Jbeta segments was used. The CDR3 region of rearranged TCR beta genes was amplified from genomic DNA with a multiplex PCR assay. The amplified TCR beta libraries were sequenced on the Illumina HiSeq System as 87-base-pair reads. Under the source paper's analysis protocol: In a later analysis, some 80 million unique TCR beta chains were counted across the 666 repertoires, and about 10 million of these chains were shared by at least two donors. Raw reads were error-corrected and collapsed into unique sequences by a nearest-neighbor algorithm in which closely related sequences were merged to remove PCR and sequencing errors. Alignment of CDR3 sequences to IMGT reference sequences was used to assign V, D and J gene segments. For a sequence to be retained, a match of at least six nucleotides was required to both a V gene segment and a J gene segment. Rearrangements were called productive when the CDR3 lacked stop codons and stayed in frame with V and J; all others were non-productive. CDR3 was defined according to IMGT convention as the region running from the second conserved V-encoded cysteine to the conserved J-encoded phenylalanine. Sequences without an unambiguous match to a single V gene segment were excluded from the earlier analysis of several hundred of the donors. In an earlier analysis of about 590 of the donors, a V segment was called functional when productive rearrangements were above 56.7%, and segregating when the standard deviation between donors exceeded 5%. To diagnose cytomegalovirus status from the catalog of TCR beta chain sequences, a statistical classification framework was built. V and J gene assignment, in a later analysis, came from comparing TCR nucleotide sequences with IMGT/GENE-DB human TR gene sequences. In a later analysis, CDR3 sequences and most-parsimonious VDJ recombination scenarios were assigned using the TCRdist pipeline. In a later analysis, every TCR beta chain was defined by the combination of its CDR3 amino acid sequence and its V-gene family, and reads without a unique V-gene family were dropped. To address suspected cross-contamination and a sequencing artifact, a later analysis removed a few hundred highly shared, low-generation-probability nucleotide sequences. In a later analysis, a clonal expansion index was calculated for each public chain from normalized within-repertoire ranks of inferred template counts. A later analysis computed generation probabilities with a VDJ recombination model fitted to out-of-frame rearrangements, and checked the results against IGoR. Hypergeometric tests were used in a later analysis to score TCR-TCR, TCR-HLA and TCR-CMV co-occurrence, with a repertoire-size bias correction applied to the TCR pairs. A later analysis estimated false discovery rates by permuting HLA or CMV assignments 20 times. A later analysis grouped co-occurring TCRs with DBSCAN, adding TCRdist sequence similarity when clustering within HLA-allele-positive subsets. For co-occurrence clustering, repertoires with fewer than 30,000 or more than 120,000 public chains were excluded, along with about five repertoires with anomalous nucleotide sharing. In its TCRdb copy, this immuneACCESS table keeps in-frame sequences only and misses some clones. Where compared with another copy, unresolved V genes explain less than half of these, and the others have no known cause. V, J and clone size are taken as reported in that table, and D and trimming were inferred from the DNA itself. Recorded for this sample are some 150,000 clones; around 79% of them occurred a single time. The biggest ten clones account for 3.5% of the sample.

In the germline V gene, CDR1 corresponds to LGHNA and CDR2 to YSLEER. Germline trimming amounts to 4 bases on V and 3 bases on J, with 9 as the count of junction bases outside the gene matches. The CDR3 spans 15 residues, from the cysteine through the phenylalanine. Kept here is only the CDR3 DNA, which spans 45 bases and is read in frame from base 1. The investigation overall reported the following: CMV serostatus was the only immune exposure information available for the cohort. The presence/absence analyses assumed that sequencing depth was roughly uniform across donors, and that assumption may not be true. The earlier analysis of about 600 of the donors excluded 15 to 20 rarely observed V segments, including chromosome 9 orphons, because counts were too low. The study listed 150 to 200 TCR beta chains as associated with cytomegalovirus. In this cohort, only TCR beta chains were sequenced, and detectable features were limited by the absence of alpha or paired-chain data. Some IMGT-functional V segments, including TRBV6-2 and TRBV6-3, could not be distinguished by the 87-base-pair reads and were therefore excluded. A cluster of highly shared sequence variants was judged likely to be a technical artifact of the sequencing pipeline. A few of the identified cytomegalovirus-associated TCR beta chains were confirmed in vitro to be specific for cytomegalovirus antigens. V-gene and J-gene trimming of TCR beta chains was associated with a missense DCLRE1C variant in a later genetic analysis, and the association was replicated in an independent cohort. Because HLA typing was missing for some donors at each locus, association tests included only the typed subset. Compared with equally common non-associated chains, HLA-associated TCR beta chains in a later analysis were more clonally expanded and had lower generation probabilities. Linkage disequilibrium might explain the correlated functional status among segregating V segments, but an unknown experimental factor could not be ruled out. It was suggested by the authors that the approach could potentially be generalized to other disease states and immunological phenotypes. A later analysis reported that several top co-occurrence clusters appeared linked to parvovirus B19, influenza, CMV and Epstein-Barr virus. In an earlier analysis of about 600 of the donors, most TCR beta V segments appeared in productive rearrangements about 90% or about 30% of the time, broadly matching IMGT annotations. In a later analysis, TCR association rates were found to vary across HLA loci, with the most associated TCRs seen for DRB1 alleles and the fewest for HLA-C alleles. Cytomegalovirus status was reported to be diagnosed by the classifier with high specificity and sensitivity in both the original and validation cohorts. In a later analysis, most CMV-associated TCR beta chains were found to appear HLA-restricted, with HLA associations seemingly driven largely by CMV exposure. Specific HLA alleles were associated with 16,951 TCR beta sequences at a false discovery rate of 0.05 in a later analysis. Compared with the 666-donor mean, donors in an Asian-associated ancestry cluster had fewer N-insertions in productive TCRs, according to a later genetic analysis. Strong co-occurrence of HLA alleles, especially DR and DQ, made assigning TCR associations to individual alleles difficult. Most TCR sequences were seen in very few donors, while some public TCRs were found in many individuals. A further reported finding was that TCR beta sequences accurately predicted the HLA-A and HLA-B alleles for most subjects in the first cohort.

The cohort was made up of about 670 healthy bone marrow donors. All cohort members were sampled while nominally healthy, although unrecorded immune exposures were likely present. CMV serostatus was positive for more than 250 and negative for about 55% of the 666 cohort members, and was not recorded for this donor. A peripheral blood sample was provided by each donor, and peripheral blood mononuclear cells were used for TCR beta sequencing. Genomic DNA extraction from the blood cell samples was performed with the Qiagen DNeasy Blood Extraction Kit. The sequence was collected from a human donor in good health. Material for sequencing was PBMCs. This receptor chain uses TRBV4-3 and TRBJ2-7, with 7 junctional bases fitting TRBD1. The CDR3 sequence is CASSPSRGGYYEQYF. In nucleotides, the sequence is TGCGCCAGCAGCCCGTCGAGAGGGGGCTACTACGAGCAGTACTTC.